The 26 T cell receptor beta chains given below trace back to one sample, sequenced in a study of T cells after somatic rescue of genetic block (dated by TCRdb to 2018 to 2021). Libraries were built with the immunoSEQ multiplex PCR assay. TCRdb stores this immuneACCESS table with in-frame sequences only. Part of the clones is absent; in the studies checked, under half of the shortfall reflects unresolved V genes, and no reason is known for the rest. The sample table holds about 67,000 clones, of which 92% were seen once. Jointly, the top ten make up about 2.9% of the sample. Sequenced input: peripheral blood mononuclear cells (PBMCs). The receptors stem from a man in his forties or fifties.

The rearrangement uses TRBV18 and TRBJ2-2, with 9 bases that match TRBD1. The CDR3 loop spans 16 amino acids. V lost 2 bases, J lost 1 base, and 2 bases stayed unmatched. Germline V gene data show CDR1 as KGHSH and CDR2 as LQKENI. CDR3 DNA sequence: TGTGCCAGCTCACCAAGACAGGGGGGGAACACCGGGGAGCTGTTTTTT. Protein sequence: CASSPRQGGNTGELFF.

This rearrangement joins TRBV27 to TRBJ1-6; no definite D call. Trimming removed 6 bases from V and 5 bases from J, with 11 bases in between. CDR3 size: 14 residues. Germline loops: CDR1 MNHEY, CDR2 SMNVEV (reference sequence). CDR3 protein: CASRRVGNNSPLHF. Written as DNA, the CDR3 is TGTGCCAGCAGAAGAGTAGGCAATAATTCACCCCTCCACTTT.

V gene TRBV5-4 combines with J gene TRBJ2-7; no reliable D call. Germline CDR1 and CDR2: SGHNT and YYREEE (reference sequence). CDR3 length: 14 residues. V was clipped by 1 base and J by 3 bases, with 11 bases between them. The CDR3 bases are TGTGCCAGCAGCTTGTTCGGTAAGGGCTACGAGCAGTACTTC. It codes for CASSLFGKGYEQYF.

This clone was detected once. The rearrangement uses TRBV9 and TRBJ2-3; 8 nucleotides match TRBD2. J lost 7 bases, V lost 0 bases, and 10 bases had no gene match. Germline assignment: CDR1 SGDLS and CDR2 YYNGEE. The CDR3 loop spans 16 amino acids. CDR3 amino acids: CASSVDSGGGLNTQYF. As DNA, the CDR3 is TGTGCCAGCAGCGTAGACAGCGGGGGAGGCTTAAATACGCAGTATTTT.

V usage is TRBV5-4 and J usage is TRBJ1-5; D is perhaps TRBD1 (5 bases). The V end was cut by 4 bases, the J end by 3 bases, with 11 bases between. The length of the CDR3 is 14 residues. CDR1 and CDR2 (germline): SGHNT, YYREEE (reference sequence). DNA for the CDR3: TGTGCCAGCAGCCGGGGGGGATTCAATCAGCCCCAGCATTTT. It yields the protein CASSRGGFNQPQHF.

V is TRBV7-2 and J is TRBJ2-7; D call uncertain. Deletions cut 2 bases from V and 6 bases from J, with 11 bases between. The germline CDR1 and CDR2 sequences are SGHTA and FQGNSA. The CDR3 spans 13 residues. The CDR3 bases are TGTGCCAGCAGCTTAAGTGGCTTTCGCGAGCAGTACTTC. Residues: CASSLSGFREQYF.

This clone appeared a few times. CDR3 loop: CASSRGQGAGELFF. CDR3 in DNA: TGCGCCAGCAGCCGGGGCCAGGGTGCCGGGGAGCTGTTTTTT. This sequence joins TRBV10-1 and TRBJ2-2; D possibly uses TRBD1 or TRBD2 (5 bases each). CDR1 is WNHNN, CDR2 SYGVQD, per germline (reference sequence). The germline V and J ends were trimmed by 6 bases and 6 bases, with 14 bases remaining between them. The CDR3 extends over 14 amino acids.

The chain employs TRBV29-1 and TRBJ2-5; 7 bases are a match to TRBD1. This CDR3 region has 12 residues. The V gene's germline CDR1 is SQVTM and CDR2 ANQGSEA. V dropped 4 bases and J dropped 7; count of bases not matched to a gene: 6. CDR3 loop: CSVGDRAGTQYF. In DNA, the CDR3 is TGCAGCGTTGGAGACAGGGCCGGGACCCAGTACTTC.

The chain uses TRBV18 and TRBJ1-3; D gene uncertain. The V gene lost 0 bases and the J gene lost 0 bases, with 6 bases spanning the gap. CDR1 and CDR2 (germline): KGHSH, LQKENI. The CDR3 length is 15 residues. CDR3 nucleotides: TGTGCCAGCTCACCACCTCAGAGCTCTGGAAACACCATATATTTT. Translating gives CASSPPQSSGNTIYF.

Only one count was recorded for this clone. The V call is TRBV7-6, the J call TRBJ2-1; 8 nucleotides align to TRBD2. The CDR3 loop spans 17 amino acids. Germline V gene sequence: CDR1 SGHVS, CDR2 FNYEAQ. J lost 5 bases, V lost 4 bases, and 13 bases had no gene match. CDR3 DNA sequence: TGTGCCAGCAGCTACACTAGCGGTTCTCGAGAGCACAATGAGCAGTTCTTC. This codes for CASSYTSGSREHNEQFF. The whole variable domain, filled in from reference TRBV7-6 and TRBJ2-1, reads GAGVSQSPRYKVTKRGQDVALRCDPISGHVSLYWYRQALGQGPEFLTYFNYEAQQDKSGLPNDRFSAERPEGSISTLTIQRTEQRDSAMYRCASSYTSGSREHNEQFFGPGTRLTVL.

V is TRBV19 and J is TRBJ2-1; D is possibly TRBD2 (6 bases). Germline lookup yields CDR1 LNHDA and CDR2 SQIVND (reference sequence). Trimming pared 5 bases from V and 5 bases from J, leaving 16 bases between. This CDR3 has 15 residues. CDR3 amino acids: CASSPSGLPNNEQFF. As DNA, the CDR3 is TGTGCCAGTAGTCCGTCGGGACTCCCAAACAATGAGCAGTTCTTC.

The chain is built from TRBV7-9 and TRBJ1-1; no clear D gene. Germline V CDR1 and CDR2: SEHNR, FQNEAQ (reference sequence). Trimming left V 6 bases short and J 1 base short, with 9 bases between. The CDR3 runs 13 residues. The CDR3 coding sequence is TGTGCCAGCAGATTAACACAGAACACTGAAGCTTTCTTT. As protein: CASRLTQNTEAFF.

The chain joins TRBV18 to TRBJ2-7; 9 bases align to TRBD1. The ends lost 6 bases at V and 6 bases at J; junction bases unmatched: 9. Germline lookup yields CDR1 KGHSH and CDR2 LQKENI. This CDR3 has 14 residues. The CDR3 protein is CASSLGQGVREQYF. The CDR3 DNA is TGTGCCAGCTCGCTGGGACAGGGTGTCCGCGAGCAGTACTTC.

J is TRBJ1-6 and V is TRBV19; D ambiguous. The germline V gene encodes CDR1 LNHDA and CDR2 SQIVND (reference sequence). This CDR3 is built from 12 residues. Trimming took off 4 bases at V and 7 bases at J, with 5 bases between the two ends. CDR3 loop: CASSTQNSPLHF. For the CDR3, the DNA is TGTGCCAGTAGTACACAGAATTCACCCCTCCACTTT. Variable domain in full (rest from reference TRBV19 and TRBJ1-6): DGGITQSPKYLFRKEGQNVTLSCEQNLNHDAMYWYRQDPGQGLRLIYYSQIVNDFQKGDIAEGYSVSREKKESFPLTVTSAQKNPTAFYLCASSTQNSPLHFGNGTRLTVT.

The chain has TRBV28 and TRBJ2-7, with 12 nucleotides matching TRBD2. The junction had 10 bases not matched to a gene; V was cut back by 6 bases and J by 4 bases. CDR1 and CDR2 from the germline V gene are MDHEN and SYDVKM. The CDR3 length is 16 residues. CDR3 sequence reads: CASSRQLGLAGYEQYF. The CDR3 coding sequence is TGTGCCAGCAGCCGCCAACTCGGACTAGCGGGATACGAGCAGTACTTC. The full variable domain, with the rest looked up from reference TRBV28 and TRBJ2-7, is DVKVTQSSRYLVKRTGEKVFLECVQDMDHENMFWYRQDPGLGLRLIYFSYDVKMKEKGDIPEGYSVSREKKERFSLILESASTNQTSMYLCASSRQLGLAGYEQYFGPGTRLTVT.

This clone has a single count. The rearrangement joins TRBV27 to TRBJ1-5, with D unclear. Per germline, CDR1 MNHEY and CDR2 SMNVEV (reference sequence). V lost 4 bases to trimming and J lost 0 bases, with 16 bases between them. CDR3 length equals 17 residues. The CDR3 spells CASSSPAAALSNQPQHF. The CDR3, as DNA: TGTGCCAGCAGTTCACCGGCAGCCGCGCTTAGCAATCAGCCCCAGCATTTT.

The chain is built from TRBV11-2 and TRBJ2-5, with D perhaps assigned TRBD1 or TRBD2 (6 bases each). CDR3 size: 16 residues. The germline V and J ends were trimmed by 5 bases and 1 base, with 17 bases remaining between them. Germline CDR1 and CDR2: SGHAT and FQNNGV. This chain's CDR3 is CASSHDIRGPQETQYF. CDR3 coding DNA: TGTGCCAGCAGCCACGACATACGGGGGCCCCAAGAGACCCAGTACTTC.

The chain employs TRBV11-2 and TRBJ2-7; no clear D. Trimming took 3 bases from V and 3 from J, leaving 21 bases between them. Germline V gene data show CDR1 as SGHAT and CDR2 as FQNNGV. The CDR3 extends over 17 amino acids. The CDR3 region has the DNA TGTGCCAGCAGCTTCCCATTCACTCAACAACCTCTCTACGAGCAGTACTTC. Protein product: CASSFPFTQQPLYEQYF.

This rearrangement joins TRBV5-4 to TRBJ2-1; TRBD2 aligns across 8 bases. This CDR3 contains 14 residues. Germline V lookup: CDR1 SGHNT, CDR2 YYREEE (reference sequence). The trim removed 4 bases at V and 5 bases at J, leaving 5 bases unmatched. The CDR3 loop is CASSRWRGDNEQFF. The CDR3 coding sequence is TGTGCCAGCAGCCGGTGGCGGGGGGACAATGAGCAGTTCTTC.

This chain joins TRBV6-5 and TRBJ1-2; D might be TRBD1 (5 bases). The CDR3 sequence is 14 residues long. Germline V gives CDR1 MNHEY, CDR2 SVGAGI. V shed 6 bases and J shed 0 bases, with 11 bases lying between them. The CDR3: CASSYGQANYGYTF. The CDR3, as DNA: TGTGCCAGCAGCTACGGACAAGCTAACTATGGCTACACCTTC.

V gene TRBV9 combines with J gene TRBJ1-1; D gene unclear. From germline, CDR1 is SGDLS and CDR2 YYNGEE. The CDR3 extends over 15 amino acids. Trimming cost V 4 bases and J 8 bases, with 21 bases left between them. CDR3 region: CASSPSLNGLYEAFF. The CDR3 nucleotides read TGTGCCAGCAGCCCGTCCCTCAACGGGCTATACGAAGCTTTCTTT.

The chain employs TRBV11-2 and TRBJ2-5; 9 nucleotides line up with TRBD1. Germline V gene sequence: CDR1 SGHAT, CDR2 FQNNGV. J gave up 2 bases and V 5 bases, and 9 bases lay outside the gene matches. The CDR3 covers 16 residues. CDR3: CASSAPRTGAQETQYF. The CDR3 nucleotides are TGTGCCAGCAGCGCCCCCCGGACAGGGGCGCAAGAGACCCAGTACTTC.

The gene calls are TRBV7-9 and TRBJ2-1, with a tentative D call TRBD1 (6 bases). The CDR3 length is 13 residues. Germline V gene lookup returns CDR1 SEHNR and CDR2 FQNEAQ (reference sequence). Trimming took 2 bases from V and 7 from J, leaving 9 bases between them. The CDR3 DNA sequence: TGTGCCAGCAGCTTACGGGACATAAATGAGCAGTTCTTC. Its translation: CASSLRDINEQFF.

The V gene is TRBV30, the J gene TRBJ2-1; 7 bases fit TRBD2. The CDR3 spans 10 residues. J was trimmed by 10 bases and V by 5 bases; bases with no gene match: 2. Germline assignment: CDR1 GTSNPN and CDR2 SVGIG (reference sequence). CDR3 DNA sequence: TGTGCCTGGGACGGGGGGGAGCAGTTCTTC. This sequence encodes CAWDGGEQFF.

The chain uses TRBV14 and TRBJ2-5; D may be TRBD2 (6 bases). The last part of the DNA fits TRBJ2-7 better; the J call may be wrong. The length of the CDR3 is 13 residues. CDR1 and CDR2 from the germline V gene are SGHDN and FVKESK. This chain's CDR3 is CASSFHGGYEQYF. CDR3 DNA: TGTGCCAGCAGCTTTCACGGGGGCTACGAGCAGTACTTC.

This clone was counted a single time. The gene calls are TRBV5-1 and TRBJ1-1; D gene unclear. In germline, CDR1 is SGHRS, CDR2 YFSETQ. This CDR3 spans 15 amino acids. V dropped 4 bases and J dropped 1 base, with 14 bases sitting between them. The CDR3 bases are TGCGCCAGCAGCGCCGACGCGGGCGGGAACACTGAAGCTTTCTTT. Translating gives CASSADAGGNTEAFF.